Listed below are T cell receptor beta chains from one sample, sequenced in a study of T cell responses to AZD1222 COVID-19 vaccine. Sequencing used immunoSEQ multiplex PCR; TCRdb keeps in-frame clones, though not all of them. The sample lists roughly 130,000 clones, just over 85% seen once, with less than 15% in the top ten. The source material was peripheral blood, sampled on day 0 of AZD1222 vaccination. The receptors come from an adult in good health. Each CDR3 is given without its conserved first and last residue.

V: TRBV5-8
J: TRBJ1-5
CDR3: ASSRGSNQPQH

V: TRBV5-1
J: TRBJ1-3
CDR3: ASSFGTGGDTIY

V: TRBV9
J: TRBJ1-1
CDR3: ASSVEESAEAF

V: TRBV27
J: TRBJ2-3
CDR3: ASSGAWGLTLTDTQY

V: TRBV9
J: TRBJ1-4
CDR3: ASSVGGGAANEKLF

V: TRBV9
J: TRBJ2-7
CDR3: ASSVGQGAYEQY

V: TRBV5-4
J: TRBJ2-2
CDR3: ASSPGLAGGLGTGELF

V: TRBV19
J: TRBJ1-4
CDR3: ASRYTGTNEKLF

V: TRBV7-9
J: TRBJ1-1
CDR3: ASGKWRGLNTEAF

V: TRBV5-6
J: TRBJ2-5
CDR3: ASSLDSDRVVGETQY

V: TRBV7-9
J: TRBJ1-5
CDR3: ASSPGVASNQPQH

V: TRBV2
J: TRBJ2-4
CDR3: ASREGDRVLENIQY

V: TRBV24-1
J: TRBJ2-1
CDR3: ATSDPPWTSGGYNEQF

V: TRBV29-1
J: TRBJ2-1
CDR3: SVEGRRGPYNEQF

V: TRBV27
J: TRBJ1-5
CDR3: ASKTGGKPQH

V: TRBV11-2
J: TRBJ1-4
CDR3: ASSLVSEKLF

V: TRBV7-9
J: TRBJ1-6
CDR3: ASRGMGNNSPLH

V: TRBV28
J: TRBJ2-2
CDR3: ASSIDLGTGELF

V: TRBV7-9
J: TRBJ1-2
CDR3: ASSLSQTGNYGYT

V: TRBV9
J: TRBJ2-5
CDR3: ASSVAPVGISGGLVETQY

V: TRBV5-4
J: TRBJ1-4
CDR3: ASSPDRGGINEKLF

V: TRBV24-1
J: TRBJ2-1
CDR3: ATSDTGQGARDEQF

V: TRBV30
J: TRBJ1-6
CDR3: AWSVLGTTNSPLH

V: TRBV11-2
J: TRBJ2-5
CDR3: ASSQTQGPGLAVETQY

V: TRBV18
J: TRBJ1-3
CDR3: ASSPRRGEEYTIY

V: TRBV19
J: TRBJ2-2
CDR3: ASRRQGADTGELF

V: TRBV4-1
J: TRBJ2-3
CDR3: ASTTIQGSTDTQY

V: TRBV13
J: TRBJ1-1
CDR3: ASSLAPGHQNTEAF

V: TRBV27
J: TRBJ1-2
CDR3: ASLGAGGYGYT

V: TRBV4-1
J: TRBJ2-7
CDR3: ASSQGLRSRGSYEQY

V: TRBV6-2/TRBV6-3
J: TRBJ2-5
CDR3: ASSYLETQY

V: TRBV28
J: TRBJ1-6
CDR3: ASSPITGNSPLH

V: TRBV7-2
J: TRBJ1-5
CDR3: ASSLGGKVPSQPQH

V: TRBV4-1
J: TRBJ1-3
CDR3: ASSEYPGTGKSGNTIY